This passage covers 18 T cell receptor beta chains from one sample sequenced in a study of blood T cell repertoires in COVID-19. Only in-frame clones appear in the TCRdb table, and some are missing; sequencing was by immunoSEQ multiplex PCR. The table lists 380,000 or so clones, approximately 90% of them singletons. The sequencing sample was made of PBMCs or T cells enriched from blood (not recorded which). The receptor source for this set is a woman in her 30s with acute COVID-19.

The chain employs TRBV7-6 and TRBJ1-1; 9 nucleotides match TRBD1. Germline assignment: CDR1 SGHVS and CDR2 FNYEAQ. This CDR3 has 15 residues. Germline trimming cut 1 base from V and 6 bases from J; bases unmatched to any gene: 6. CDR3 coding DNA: TGTGCCAGCAGCTTAGGGACAGGGGTGGTGGCTGAAGCTTTCTTT. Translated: CASSLGTGVVAEAFF.

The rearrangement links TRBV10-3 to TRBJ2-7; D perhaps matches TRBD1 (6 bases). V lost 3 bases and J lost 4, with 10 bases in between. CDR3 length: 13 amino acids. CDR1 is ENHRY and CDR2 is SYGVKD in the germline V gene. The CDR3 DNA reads TGTGCCATCAGTGAAGGACAGAGGTACGAGCAGTACTTC. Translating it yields CAISEGQRYEQYF.

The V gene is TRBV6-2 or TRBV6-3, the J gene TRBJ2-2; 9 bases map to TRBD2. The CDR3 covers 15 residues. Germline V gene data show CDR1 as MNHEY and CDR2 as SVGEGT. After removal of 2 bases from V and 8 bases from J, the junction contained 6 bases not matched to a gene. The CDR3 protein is CASSYTTSGTGELFF. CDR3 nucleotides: TGTGCCAGCAGTTACACGACTAGCGGAACGGGGGAGCTGTTTTTT.

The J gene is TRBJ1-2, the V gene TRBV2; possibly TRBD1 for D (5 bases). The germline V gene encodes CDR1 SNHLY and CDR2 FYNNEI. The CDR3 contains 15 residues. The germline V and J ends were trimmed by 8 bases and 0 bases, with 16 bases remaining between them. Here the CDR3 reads CASEIDLGANYGYTF. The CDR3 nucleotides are TGTGCCAGCGAAATCGACTTAGGGGCTAACTATGGCTACACCTTC. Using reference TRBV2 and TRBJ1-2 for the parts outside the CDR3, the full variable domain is EPEVTQTPSHQVTQMGQEVILRCVPISNHLYFYWYRQILGQKVEFLVSFYNNEISEKSEIFDDQFSVERPDGSNFTLKIRSTKLEDSAMYFCASEIDLGANYGYTFGSGTRLTVV.

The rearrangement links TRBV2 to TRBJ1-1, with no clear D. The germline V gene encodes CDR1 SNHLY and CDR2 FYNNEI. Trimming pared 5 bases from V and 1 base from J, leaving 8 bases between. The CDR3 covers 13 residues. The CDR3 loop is CASSLGGNTEAFF. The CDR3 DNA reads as TGTGCCAGCAGTTTGGGAGGGAACACTGAAGCTTTCTTT.

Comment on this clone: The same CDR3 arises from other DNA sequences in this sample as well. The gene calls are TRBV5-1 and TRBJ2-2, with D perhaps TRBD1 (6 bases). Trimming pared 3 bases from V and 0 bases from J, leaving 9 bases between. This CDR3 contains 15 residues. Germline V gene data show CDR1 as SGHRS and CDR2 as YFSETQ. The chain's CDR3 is CASSSGQPNTGELFF. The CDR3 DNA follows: TGCGCCAGCAGCTCGGGACAACCGAACACCGGGGAGCTGTTTTTT.

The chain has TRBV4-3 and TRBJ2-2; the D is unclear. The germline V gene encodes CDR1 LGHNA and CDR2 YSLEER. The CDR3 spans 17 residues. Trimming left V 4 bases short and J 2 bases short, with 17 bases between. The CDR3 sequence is CASSLLVSEPNTGELFF. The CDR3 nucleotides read TGCGCCAGCAGCCTTCTAGTGAGTGAGCCTAACACCGGGGAGCTGTTTTTT.

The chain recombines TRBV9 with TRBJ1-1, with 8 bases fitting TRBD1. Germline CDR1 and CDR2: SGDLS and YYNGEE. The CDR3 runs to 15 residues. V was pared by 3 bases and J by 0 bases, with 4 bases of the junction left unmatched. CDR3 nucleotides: TGTGCCAGCAGCGACAGGGGGAGTATGAACACTGAAGCTTTCTTT. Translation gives CASSDRGSMNTEAFF.

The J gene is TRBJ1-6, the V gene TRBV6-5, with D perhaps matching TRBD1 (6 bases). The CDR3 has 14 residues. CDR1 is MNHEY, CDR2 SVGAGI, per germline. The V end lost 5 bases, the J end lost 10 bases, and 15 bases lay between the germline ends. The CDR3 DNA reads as TGTGCCAGCAGTCGCCCGACAGGTCTCTCACCCCTCCACTTT. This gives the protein CASSRPTGLSPLHF.

CDR3 sequence: CASSVGASGGELFF. DNA for the CDR3: TGTGCCAGCAGCGTAGGGGCTAGCGGCGGGGAGCTGTTTTTT. The V gene is TRBV9, the J gene TRBJ2-2, with 7 bases matching TRBD2. The J segment lost 7 bases and the V segment lost 0 bases, leaving 3 bases of the junction unmatched. Germline V CDR1 and CDR2: SGDLS, YYNGEE. CDR3 length: 14 residues.

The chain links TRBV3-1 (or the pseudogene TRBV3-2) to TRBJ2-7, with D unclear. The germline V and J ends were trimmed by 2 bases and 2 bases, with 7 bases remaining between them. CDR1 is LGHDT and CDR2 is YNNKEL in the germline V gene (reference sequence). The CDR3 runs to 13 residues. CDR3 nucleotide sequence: TGTGCCAGCAGCCAATCCCTAACCTACGAGCAGTACTTC. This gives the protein CASSQSLTYEQYF.

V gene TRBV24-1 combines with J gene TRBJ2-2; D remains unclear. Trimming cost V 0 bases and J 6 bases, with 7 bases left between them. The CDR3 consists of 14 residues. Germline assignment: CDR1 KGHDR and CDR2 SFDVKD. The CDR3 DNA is TGTGCCACCAGTGATTTGGAGTACCCCGGGGAGCTGTTTTTT. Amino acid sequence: CATSDLEYPGELFF.

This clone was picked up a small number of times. For the CDR3, the DNA is TGTGCCAGCAGCTTAACAGGACAGGGAAATTCACCCCTCCACTTT. Its translation: CASSLTGQGNSPLHF. This chain connects TRBV14 to TRBJ1-6, with TRBD1 identical over 8 bases. After removal of 5 bases from V and 7 bases from J, the junction contained 7 bases not matched to a gene. Germline V gene lookup returns CDR1 SGHDN and CDR2 FVKESK. CDR3 length: 15 amino acids.

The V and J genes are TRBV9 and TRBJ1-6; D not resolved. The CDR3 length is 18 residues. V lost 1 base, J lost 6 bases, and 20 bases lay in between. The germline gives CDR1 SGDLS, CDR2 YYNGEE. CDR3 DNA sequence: TGTGCCAGCAGCGTAAATCATGGAGGTACCGCACTTAATTCACCCCTCCACTTT. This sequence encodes CASSVNHGGTALNSPLHF. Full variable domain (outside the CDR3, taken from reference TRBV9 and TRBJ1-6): DSGVTQTPKHLITATGQRVTLRCSPRSGDLSVYWYQQSLDQGLQFLIQYYNGEERAKGNILERFSAQQFPDLHSELNLSSLELGDSALYFCASSVNHGGTALNSPLHFGNGTRLTVT.

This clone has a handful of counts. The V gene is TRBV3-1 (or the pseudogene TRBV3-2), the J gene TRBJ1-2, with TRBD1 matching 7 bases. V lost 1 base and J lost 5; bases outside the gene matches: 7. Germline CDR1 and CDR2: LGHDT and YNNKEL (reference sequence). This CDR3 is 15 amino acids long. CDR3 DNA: TGTGCCAGCAGCCAAGGAGGGGGCCAATATTATGGCTACACCTTC. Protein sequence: CASSQGGGQYYGYTF.

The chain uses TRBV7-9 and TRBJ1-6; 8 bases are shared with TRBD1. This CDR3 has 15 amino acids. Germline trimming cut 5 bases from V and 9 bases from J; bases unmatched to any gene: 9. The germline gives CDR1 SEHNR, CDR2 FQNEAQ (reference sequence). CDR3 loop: CASSTPGQEGSPLHF. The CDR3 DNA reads TGTGCCAGCAGCACTCCGGGACAGGAGGGTTCACCCCTCCACTTT.

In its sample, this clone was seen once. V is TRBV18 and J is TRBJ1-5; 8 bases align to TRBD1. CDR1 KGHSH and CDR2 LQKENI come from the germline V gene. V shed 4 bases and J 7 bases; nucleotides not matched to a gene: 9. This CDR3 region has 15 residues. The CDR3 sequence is CASSRATGDVQPQHF. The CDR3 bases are TGTGCCAGCTCACGTGCGACAGGGGATGTACAGCCCCAGCATTTT.

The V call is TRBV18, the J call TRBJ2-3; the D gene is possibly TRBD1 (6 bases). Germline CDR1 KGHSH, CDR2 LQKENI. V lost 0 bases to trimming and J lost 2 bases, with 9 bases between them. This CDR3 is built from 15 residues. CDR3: CASSPPSGVTDTQYF. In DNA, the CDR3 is TGTGCCAGCTCACCACCTTCAGGGGTCACAGATACGCAGTATTTT. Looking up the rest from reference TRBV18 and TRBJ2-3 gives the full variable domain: NAGVMQNPRHLVRRRGQEARLRCSPMKGHSHVYWYRQLPEEGLKFMVYLQKENIIDESGMPKERFSAEFPKEGPSILRIQQVVRGDSAAYFCASSPPSGVTDTQYFGPGTRLTVL.